This TCR beta chain came from a study of PD-1 blockade in classical Hodgkin lymphoma. From germline, CDR1 is SNHLY and CDR2 FYNNEI. Trimming took off 4 bases at V and 7 bases at J, with 20 bases between the two ends. The CDR3 consists of 15 residues. Only in-frame clones appear in the TCRdb table, and some are missing; sequencing was by immunoSEQ multiplex PCR. The table has 23,000 or so clones, approximately 80% seen once. Autologous stem cell transplantation was followed by relapse in every patient, and brentuximab vedotin exposure varied. This clonotype originated in a human donor with classical Hodgkin lymphoma. J is TRBJ2-7 and V is TRBV2; D is perhaps TRBD1 or TRBD2 (5 bases each). Material: peripheral blood mononuclear cells (PBMCs), obtained before the second cycle of nivolumab. This CDR3 reads CASSGPGRGFWEQYF. CDR3 nucleotide sequence: TGTGCCAGCAGTGGACCGGGACGCGGATTTTGGGAGCAGTACTTC.